This T cell receptor beta chain appears in the sequencing data of a study of T cells in Graves' hyperthyroidism and ophthalmopathy. Notes on the study in general: Among clonotypes expanded in thyroid above 0.001, most were also found in blood.

The length of the CDR3 is 13 residues. In germline, CDR1 is DFQATT, CDR2 SNEGSKA (reference sequence). V lost 6 bases, J lost 4 bases, and 16 bases lay in between. This clonotype was found once. What it recognizes is unknown. TCR beta CDR3 region amplification was performed from RNA transcripts. With the HTBI primer set, the TCR CDR3 went through a first round of RT-PCR. TCRdb recomputed calls from the multiplex PCR reads with MiXCR, one row per CDR3 protein. The table lists about 500,000 distinct CDR3 sequences, more than 15% of them singletons. Exclusion followed for patients with uncontrolled infection, other autoimmune disease, pregnancy or lactation.

The sequencing input was blood. This TCR came from a woman between 25 and 40 years old with Graves' ophthalmopathy. This rearrangement joins TRBV20-1 to TRBJ2-7; the D gene is possibly TRBD1 (5 bases). The CDR3 spells CSASRAGQYEQYF. CDR3 coding DNA: TGCAGTGCCTCAAGGGCCGGACAATACGAGCAGTACTTC.